This paragraph reports one T cell receptor beta chain. This sample was taken from a study of blood T cell repertoires in COVID-19. Turning to the study itself: The origin of the acute and convalescent COVID-19 samples was the United States, Italy and Spain. PBMCs, B-cell-depleted T cells, or T cells provided the cDNA or gDNA that made up the material.

The CDR3 totals 14 residues. Germline V lookup: CDR1 SGHVS, CDR2 FQNEAQ. V lost 4 bases, J lost 10 bases, and 17 bases lay in between. Original analysis: Cell counts per sample came from amplifying reference gene primers. Some clones are missing from TCRdb's copy, which holds only in-frame ones; the method was immunoSEQ multiplex PCR. That table supplies the V and J calls and clone size; D and trimming were determined from the DNA. In the table there are 450,000 to 500,000 clones, 70% to 90% of which are singletons. The sequence was collected from a human donor in a cohort sampled during active COVID-19. The sample taken for sequencing was peripheral blood. The J gene is TRBJ2-1, the V gene TRBV7-8; tentative D call: TRBD2 (6 bases). CDR3 residues: CASSSRSQGGEQFF. DNA for the CDR3: TGTGCCAGCAGCTCCCGGTCCCAGGGAGGCGAGCAGTTCTTC.